The 15 T cell receptor beta chains listed next were all sequenced from one sample in a study of shared clonotypes between healthy human individuals. TCRdb keeps only in-frame clones here, not all; method: immunoSEQ multiplex PCR. The top ten clones hold roughly 0.61% of a sample with over 850,000 clones, 70% to 80% of them seen once. Source material: memory CD4+ T cells from PBMCs. The subset is: CD45RA-negative fraction. Receptors originate from a young man in good health. Some clones in this sample may be carry-over from other donors' samples.

This clone was detected once. The V call is TRBV5-1, the J call TRBJ2-7, with D possibly matching TRBD2 (5 bases). This CDR3 region has 14 residues. Germline CDR1 reads SGHRS; CDR2 reads YFSETQ. With 0 bases removed from V and 3 bases from J, the gap between germline ends came to 10 bases. CDR3 nucleotide sequence: TGCGCCAGCAGCTTGGCGGGGTTAAGCTACGAGCAGTACTTC. It translates to CASSLAGLSYEQYF.

This clone appeared a single time. The J gene is TRBJ1-2, the V gene TRBV27; tentatively, D is TRBD1 (6 bases). The CDR3 runs to 17 residues. V lost 11 bases, J lost 7 bases, and 32 bases lay in between. Looked up from germline, CDR1 is MNHEY and CDR2 is SMNVEV (reference sequence). The CDR3 sequence is CAGLGGAVYVLKGGYTF. In DNA, the CDR3 is TGTGCCGGCCTTGGGGGCGCAGTGTACGTTTTGAAGGGTGGCTACACCTTC.

As to this clone: A read error is possible here, since a much larger clone lies one base away. This chain connects TRBV10-3 to TRBJ2-2; TRBD2 matches at 15 bases. The CDR3 loop spans 16 amino acids. J gave up 9 bases and V 3 bases, and 5 bases lay outside the gene matches. In germline, CDR1 is ENHRY, CDR2 SYGVKD. For the CDR3, the DNA is TGTGCCATCAGTGACGGGACTAGCGGGAGGACCAGGGAGCTGTTTTTT. Its translation: CAISDGTSGRTRELFF.

V usage is TRBV30 and J usage is TRBJ1-2; 7 nucleotides agree with TRBD1. J gave up 2 bases and V 3 bases, and 3 bases lay outside the gene matches. The V gene's germline CDR1 is GTSNPN and CDR2 SVGIG (reference sequence). The CDR3 is made up of 13 amino acids. CDR3 nucleotide sequence: TGTGCCTGGAGAGGCAGGGGGAACTATGGCTACACCTTC. This gives the protein CAWRGRGNYGYTF.

This clone came up many times. The chain links TRBV4-2 to TRBJ2-3, with TRBD2 as a possible D gene (6 bases). V was cut by 1 base and J by 4 bases, with 12 bases left in between. Germline values: CDR1 LGHNA, CDR2 YNFKEQ. CDR3 length: 15 amino acids. DNA for the CDR3: TGTGCCAGCAGCCAAGCGGGCGGGGTCCCAGATACGCAGTATTTT. Amino acids: CASSQAGGVPDTQYF.

The rearrangement uses TRBV5-4 and TRBJ2-4; possible D gene TRBD1, 5 bases. Germline CDR1 reads SGHNT; CDR2 reads YYREEE (reference sequence). V was clipped by 1 base and J by 4 bases, with 9 bases between them. The CDR3 totals 14 residues. The CDR3 DNA follows: TGTGCCAGCAGCTTGCGCAGGGTTAAAAACATTCAGTACTTC. Translating gives CASSLRRVKNIQYF.

J is TRBJ2-1 and V is TRBV4-2; the D gene could be TRBD1 or TRBD2 (5 bases each). Trimming pared 5 bases from V and 7 bases from J, leaving 18 bases between. Germline CDR1 is LGHNA and CDR2 is YNFKEQ. The CDR3 is made up of 15 amino acids. The CDR3 sequence is CASSSRWQGANEQFF. DNA of the CDR3: TGTGCCAGCAGCTCAAGGTGGCAGGGAGCTAATGAGCAGTTCTTC.

The chain couples TRBV10-3 to TRBJ1-2; TRBD1 matches 9 bases. Germline V gives CDR1 ENHRY, CDR2 SYGVKD. The V segment lost 10 bases and the J segment 8 bases; nucleotides outside the gene matches: 11. This CDR3 contains 13 residues. Here the CDR3 reads CASTLGQGRGYTF. CDR3 nucleotide sequence: TGTGCCAGCACCTTAGGACAGGGGAGAGGCTACACCTTC.

The chain is built from TRBV28 and TRBJ1-5, with D perhaps TRBD1 (5 bases). Germline V CDR1 and CDR2: MDHEN, SYDVKM. V lost 2 bases and J lost 7, with 15 bases in between. The CDR3 has 15 residues. The CDR3 DNA sequence: TGTGCCAGCAGTTTAGTGGTCAGGGTATCACAGCCCCAGCATTTT. It yields the protein CASSLVVRVSQPQHF.

The chain recombines TRBV2 with TRBJ1-4; D unresolved. V gave up 7 bases and J gave up 7 bases, with 16 bases separating them. The CDR3 covers 14 residues. Per the germline V gene, CDR1 is SNHLY and CDR2 is FYNNEI. The CDR3 is CASKVEVESEKLFF. For the CDR3, the DNA is TGTGCCAGCAAGGTAGAGGTGGAGAGTGAAAAACTGTTTTTT.

The CDR3 DNA sequence: TGTGCCAGCAGCCCCCGACAGGAGTCCACTGAAGCTTTCTTT. The encoded protein is CASSPRQESTEAFF. The V call is TRBV9, the J call TRBJ1-1; possible D gene TRBD1, 6 bases. The CDR3 consists of 14 residues. Germline V gene lookup returns CDR1 SGDLS and CDR2 YYNGEE. V was trimmed by 4 bases and J by 4 bases, leaving 14 bases between them.

The V call is TRBV27, the J call TRBJ2-7, with TRBD2 matching over 11 bases. J gave up 6 bases and V 6 bases, and 10 bases lay outside the gene matches. From germline, CDR1 is MNHEY and CDR2 SMNVEV (reference sequence). The CDR3 runs to 15 residues. In nucleotides, the CDR3 is TGTGCCAGCAGCGCCCCGGGACTAGCGGTTCTCGAGCAGTACTTC. Its translation: CASSAPGLAVLEQYF.

The CDR3: CASSLVAAGLQETQYF. The CDR3 region has the DNA TGCGCCAGCAGCTTGGTAGCGGCAGGACTACAAGAGACCCAGTACTTC. This rearrangement joins TRBV5-1 to TRBJ2-5; D perhaps matches TRBD2 (6 bases). The germline V gene encodes CDR1 SGHRS and CDR2 YFSETQ. This CDR3 region has 16 residues. V lost 0 bases to trimming and J lost 2 bases, with 14 bases between them. The full variable domain, in which reference TRBV5-1 and TRBJ2-5 provide the parts outside the CDR3, is KAGVTQTPRYLIKTRGQQVTLSCSPISGHRSVSWYQQTPGQGLQFLFEYFSETQRNKGNFPGRFSGRQFSNSRSEMNVSTLELGDSALYLCASSLVAAGLQETQYFGPGTRLLVL.

This clone has more than one count but fewer than ten. The V and J genes are TRBV15 and TRBJ2-1, with no clear D. The V end lost 0 bases, the J end lost 7 bases, and 13 bases lay between the germline ends. The V gene's germline CDR1 is LNHNV and CDR2 YYDKDF (reference sequence). This CDR3 has 15 amino acids. The CDR3 loop reads CATSRDPHPLNEQFF. The CDR3, as DNA: TGTGCCACCAGCAGAGACCCCCACCCCCTTAATGAGCAGTTCTTC.

The J gene is TRBJ1-5, the V gene TRBV4-2, with D hard to call. Germline V lookup: CDR1 LGHNA, CDR2 YNFKEQ. This CDR3 is 16 amino acids long. The ends were cut back, 0 bases at V and 1 base at J, with 10 bases in the middle. The CDR3 here is CASSQDGGRSNQPQHF. The CDR3 nucleotides are TGTGCCAGCAGCCAAGATGGCGGAAGGAGCAATCAGCCCCAGCATTTT.